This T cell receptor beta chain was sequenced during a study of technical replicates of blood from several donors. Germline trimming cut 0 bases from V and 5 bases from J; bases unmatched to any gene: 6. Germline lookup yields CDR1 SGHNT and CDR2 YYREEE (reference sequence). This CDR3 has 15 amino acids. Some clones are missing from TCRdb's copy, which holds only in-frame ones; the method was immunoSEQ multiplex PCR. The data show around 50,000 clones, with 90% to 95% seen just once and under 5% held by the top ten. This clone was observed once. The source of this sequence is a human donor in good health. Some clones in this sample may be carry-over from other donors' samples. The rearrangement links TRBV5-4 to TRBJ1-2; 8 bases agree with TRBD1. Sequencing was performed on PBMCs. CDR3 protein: CASSLVSQGAYGYTF. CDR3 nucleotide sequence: TGTGCCAGCAGCTTGGTCTCTCAGGGGGCTTATGGCTACACCTTC.